The subject of this entry is one TCR beta chain. The germline gene is not matched at one end of the junction; a read error may be the cause. These data belong to a study of patients and donors after allogeneic stem cell transplantation. From germline, CDR1 is SGDLS and CDR2 YYNGEE. The CDR3 covers 16 residues. TCRdb used MiXCR to reprocess the RT-PCR reads, holding one entry per CDR3 protein. The data hold about 150,000 distinct CDR3 sequences, with over 30% observed a single time. The rearrangement joins TRBV9 to TRBJ1-2, with D unclear. The sequenced sample was blood, either unsorted or a sorted T cell fraction (not recorded which). The sequence came from a human donor who was either an allogeneic HSCT recipient or a stem cell or donor lymphocyte infusion donor (not recorded which). It is not recorded whose cells these are; they may come from a transplant donor. The CDR3 region is CASSPQTLAANYAYTF. CDR3 nucleotides: TGTGCCAGCAGCCCCCAGACACTGGCAGCGAACTATGCCTACACCTTC.